This T cell receptor (beta chain) comes out of a study of T cell responses to AZD1222 COVID-19 vaccine. Germline V gene lookup returns CDR1 ENHRY and CDR2 SYGVKD. The germline V and J ends were trimmed by 4 bases and 3 bases, with 12 bases remaining between them. The CDR3 covers 14 residues. Some clones are missing from TCRdb's copy, which holds only in-frame ones; the method was immunoSEQ multiplex PCR. This table holds about 130,000 clones, roughly 93% found once. The chain joins TRBV10-3 to TRBJ1-1; D possibly corresponds to TRBD1 (5 bases). The receptor's source is an adult in good health. The sequencing used peripheral blood, collected on day 0 of AZD1222 vaccination. CDR3 in DNA: TGTGCCATCAGTGCGGCAGGGCTGGACACTGAAGCTTTCTTT. Protein sequence: CAISAAGLDTEAFF.